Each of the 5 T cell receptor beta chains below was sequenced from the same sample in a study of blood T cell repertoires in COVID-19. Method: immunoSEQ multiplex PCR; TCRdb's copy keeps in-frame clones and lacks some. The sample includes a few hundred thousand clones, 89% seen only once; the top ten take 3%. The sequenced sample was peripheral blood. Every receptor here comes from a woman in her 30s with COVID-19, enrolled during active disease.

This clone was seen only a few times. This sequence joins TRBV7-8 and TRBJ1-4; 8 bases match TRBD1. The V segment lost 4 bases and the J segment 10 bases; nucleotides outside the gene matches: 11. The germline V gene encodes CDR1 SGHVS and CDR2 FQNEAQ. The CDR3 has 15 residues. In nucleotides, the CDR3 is TGTGCCAGCAGCTCTTCCCGGACAGGGCGAGGAAAACTGTTTTTT. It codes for CASSSSRTGRGKLFF.

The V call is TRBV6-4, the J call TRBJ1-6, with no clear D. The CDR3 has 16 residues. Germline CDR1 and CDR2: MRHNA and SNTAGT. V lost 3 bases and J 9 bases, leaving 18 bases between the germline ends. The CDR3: CASSEVASFGGSPLHF. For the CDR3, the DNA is TGTGCCAGCAGTGAAGTAGCGTCGTTCGGCGGTTCACCCCTCCACTTT.

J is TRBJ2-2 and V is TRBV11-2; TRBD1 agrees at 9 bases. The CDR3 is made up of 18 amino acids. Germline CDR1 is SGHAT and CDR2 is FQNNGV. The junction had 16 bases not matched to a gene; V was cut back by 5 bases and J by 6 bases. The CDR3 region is CASSLRPGTGISPGELFF. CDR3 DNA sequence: TGTGCCAGCAGCCTACGTCCCGGGACAGGGATCTCTCCCGGGGAGCTGTTTTTT.

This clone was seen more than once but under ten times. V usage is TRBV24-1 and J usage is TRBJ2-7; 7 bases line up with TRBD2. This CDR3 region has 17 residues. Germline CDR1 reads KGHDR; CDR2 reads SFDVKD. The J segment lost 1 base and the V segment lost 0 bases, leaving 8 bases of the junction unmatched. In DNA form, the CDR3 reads TGTGCCACCAGTGATTTGCATCGCGGGAGCCTTTCCTACGAGCAGTACGTC. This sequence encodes CATSDLHRGSLSYEQYV.

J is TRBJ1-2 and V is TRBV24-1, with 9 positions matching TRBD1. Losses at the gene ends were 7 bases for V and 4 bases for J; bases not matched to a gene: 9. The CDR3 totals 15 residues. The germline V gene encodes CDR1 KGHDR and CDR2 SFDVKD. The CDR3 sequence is CATSDSQGAPYGYTF. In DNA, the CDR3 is TGTGCCACCAGCGACTCACAGGGGGCTCCCTATGGCTACACCTTC.